A single sample gave rise to the 29 T cell receptor beta chains below, sequenced in a study of T cell responses to AZD1222 COVID-19 vaccine. Here immunoSEQ multiplex PCR was the method, and the copy in TCRdb shows in-frame clones only, minus some. The profile covers fewer than 150,000 clones, with over 75% appearing a single time and about 4.4% taken by the ten largest. The sample in question was peripheral blood, obtained on day 0 of AZD1222 vaccination. These TCRs come from an adult in good health.

V gene TRBV7-2 combines with J gene TRBJ2-5; maybe TRBD2 (6 bases). The germline V and J ends were trimmed by 1 base and 5 bases, with 11 bases remaining between them. This CDR3 has 14 residues. CDR1 is SGHTA, CDR2 FQGNSA, per germline. The CDR3 spells CASSLEGLGETQYF. CDR3 bases: TGTGCCAGCAGCTTAGAGGGACTGGGGGAGACCCAGTACTTC.

This rearrangement joins TRBV29-1 to TRBJ2-3; 12 nucleotides agree with TRBD2. Per the germline V gene, CDR1 is SQVTM and CDR2 is ANQGSEA. This CDR3 has 15 amino acids. V shed 6 bases and J 2 bases; nucleotides not matched to a gene: 6. The CDR3 DNA reads TGCAGCGTAGAACTAGCGGGGGGCCTCACAGATACGCAGTATTTT. Its protein product is CSVELAGGLTDTQYF.

In its sample, this clone was seen once. The chain has TRBV2 and TRBJ1-1; unclear D gene. Deletions cut 6 bases from V and 4 bases from J, with 15 bases between. The CDR3 length is 14 residues. CDR1 SNHLY and CDR2 FYNNEI come from the germline V gene. CDR3 amino acids: CASREGPSPTEAFF. The CDR3 DNA follows: TGTGCCAGCAGGGAGGGCCCGTCCCCCACTGAAGCTTTCTTT.

The CDR3 DNA is TGTGCCAGCAGTTACGGGACAGGCTCCTACAATGAGCAGTTCTTC. Residues: CASSYGTGSYNEQFF. The chain joins TRBV6-5 to TRBJ2-1, with 8 bases lining up with TRBD1. The CDR3 has 15 residues. CDR1 MNHEY and CDR2 SVGAGI come from the germline V gene. J lost 0 bases, V lost 2 bases, and 0 bases had no gene match.

The rearrangement links TRBV7-2 to TRBJ2-7, with 10 bases identical to TRBD1. The ends lost 1 base at V and 4 bases at J; junction bases unmatched: 7. Germline V gives CDR1 SGHTA, CDR2 FQGNSA. The CDR3 runs to 16 residues. The CDR3 loop is CASSLGTGQGDYEQYF. The CDR3 bases are TGTGCCAGCAGCTTAGGTACAGGACAGGGGGATTACGAGCAGTACTTC. Drawing the rest from reference TRBV7-2 and TRBJ2-7, the complete variable domain is GAGVSQSPSNKVTEKGKDVELRCDPISGHTALYWYRQSLGQGLEFLIYFQGNSAPDKSGLPSDRFSAERTGGSVSTLTIQRTQQEDSAVYLCASSLGTGQGDYEQYFGPGTRLTVT.

The chain combines TRBV7-9 with TRBJ1-1; D unclear. Germline V gives CDR1 SEHNR, CDR2 FQNEAQ (reference sequence). The V end was cut by 1 base, the J end by 10 bases, with 13 bases between. The CDR3 has 13 residues. The CDR3 DNA reads as TGTGCCAGCAGCTTAGGGGCTCAAATGTTAGCTTTCTTT. Its protein product is CASSLGAQMLAFF.

The chain has TRBV10-3 and TRBJ1-1; weak D call: TRBD1 (5 bases). The CDR3 runs 15 residues. Trimming shortened V by 2 bases and J by 1 base, and 11 bases separated the two germline ends. Germline-derived CDR1 and CDR2 are ENHRY and SYGVKD. The CDR3 loop reads CAISEPGTPNTEAFF. CDR3 sequence (DNA): TGTGCCATCAGTGAGCCAGGGACCCCGAACACTGAAGCTTTCTTT.

This clone was counted a single time. The V and J genes are TRBV10-3 and TRBJ1-2; D might be TRBD1 (5 bases). Trimming stripped 3 bases from V and 8 bases from J, with 19 bases between. The CDR3 sequence is 15 residues long. The V gene's germline CDR1 is ENHRY and CDR2 SYGVKD. CDR3 in amino acids: CAISERGREFGGYTF. The DNA of the CDR3 is TGTGCCATCAGTGAACGGGGCAGGGAATTTGGCGGCTACACCTTC.

V is TRBV19 and J is TRBJ2-3; TRBD1 matches at 7 bases. V lost 3 bases to trimming and J lost 4 bases; unmatched junction nucleotides: 10. CDR1 LNHDA and CDR2 SQIVND come from the germline V gene (reference sequence). The CDR3 is 16 residues long. This CDR3 is CASSIKGAPWADTQYF. The CDR3 DNA reads TGTGCCAGTAGTATTAAGGGGGCTCCATGGGCAGATACGCAGTATTTT.

The chain uses TRBV10-3 and TRBJ1-4, with 7 bases aligning to TRBD1. Per germline, CDR1 ENHRY and CDR2 SYGVKD. The V segment lost 2 bases and the J segment 8 bases; nucleotides outside the gene matches: 14. This CDR3 is 17 amino acids long. CDR3 DNA: TGTGCCATCAGTGAGAGGGAGGGGGCGGCCAAAGACGAAAAACTGTTTTTT. This sequence encodes CAISEREGAAKDEKLFF.

This chain links TRBV7-8 with TRBJ2-2; 13 bases fit TRBD2. CDR1 is SGHVS, CDR2 FQNEAQ, per germline. This CDR3 is 18 amino acids long. With V trimmed by 3 bases and J by 0 bases, 4 bases remained unmatched. CDR3 nucleotide sequence: TGTGCCAGCAGCTTCATAGGACTAGCGGGAGCGAACACCGGGGAGCTGTTTTTT. Its translation is CASSFIGLAGANTGELFF.

This clone has a handful of counts. The chain links TRBV21-1 to TRBJ2-4; the table names TRBD1, a call not compared with the DNA. TRBV21-1 is a pseudogene. The CDR3 runs to 16 residues. As DNA, the CDR3 is TGTGCCAGCAGCACCCGGGACAGGGTAGCCAAAAACATTCAGTACTTC. It encodes CASSTRDRVAKNIQYF.

The CDR3 here is CASSFGTGFAEAFF. DNA of the CDR3: TGTGCCAGCAGTTTTGGGACAGGGTTTGCTGAAGCTTTCTTT. The chain employs TRBV28 and TRBJ1-1; 9 nucleotides align to TRBD1. CDR3 length equals 14 residues. Germline CDR1 reads MDHEN; CDR2 reads SYDVKM. The junction had 5 bases not matched to a gene; V was cut back by 3 bases and J by 6 bases.

The rearrangement joins TRBV23-1 to TRBJ1-5, with D tentatively TRBD1 (6 bases). TRBV23-1 is sorted into the ORF group, with uncertain function. Trimming cost V 2 bases and J 4 bases, with 6 bases left between them. This CDR3 has 13 residues. This chain's CDR3 is CASSQRGNQPQHF. In DNA, the CDR3 is TGCGCCAGCAGTCAAAGGGGGAATCAGCCCCAGCATTTT.

J is TRBJ1-1 and V is TRBV29-1; 8 nucleotides agree with TRBD1. The V gene's germline CDR1 is SQVTM and CDR2 ANQGSEA. V lost 7 bases, J lost 4 bases, and 5 bases stayed unmatched. This CDR3 has 12 amino acids. CDR3: CSGGQVGTEAFF. The CDR3 nucleotides are TGCAGCGGGGGACAGGTTGGCACTGAAGCTTTCTTT. The variable domain in full, with the rest retrieved from reference TRBV29-1 and TRBJ1-1, is SAVISQKPSRDICQRGTSLTIQCQVDSQVTMMFWYRQQPGQSLTLIATANQGSEATYESGFVIDKFPISRPNLTFSTLTVSNMSPEDSSIYLCSGGQVGTEAFFGQGTRLTVV.

V is TRBV29-1 and J is TRBJ1-1, with TRBD1 as a possible D gene (5 bases). The CDR3 totals 12 residues. The germline V gene has CDR1 SQVTM and CDR2 ANQGSEA. V was cut by 7 bases and J by 1 base, with 10 bases left in between. This CDR3 is CSATEANTEAFF. The DNA for the CDR3 is TGCAGCGCGACAGAAGCGAACACTGAAGCTTTCTTT.

This clone appeared a few times. The genes are TRBV24-1 and TRBJ2-1; TRBD1 aligns across 8 bases. This CDR3 contains 12 residues. J lost 8 bases, V lost 10 bases, and 6 bases had no gene match. Looked up from germline, CDR1 is KGHDR and CDR2 is SFDVKD. The CDR3 is CATQGAFDEQFF. The CDR3 DNA sequence: TGTGCCACGCAGGGGGCGTTCGATGAGCAGTTCTTC.

This chain connects TRBV15 to TRBJ2-2; 8 bases agree with TRBD2. V lost 5 bases, J lost 6 bases, and 5 bases stayed unmatched. The CDR3 extends over 14 amino acids. Germline V CDR1 and CDR2: LNHNV, YYDKDF (reference sequence). The CDR3, as DNA: TGTGCCACCAGCGTGACTAGCGTCGCCGGGGAGCTGTTTTTT. Encoded protein: CATSVTSVAGELFF.

The chain links TRBV5-1 to TRBJ2-1; weak D call: TRBD1 (5 bases). Trimming left V 4 bases short and J 2 bases short, with 13 bases between. Germline V gene sequence: CDR1 SGHRS, CDR2 YFSETQ. This CDR3 comprises 15 residues. CDR3 nucleotides: TGCGCCAGCAGCCCAAGGGGCAGACCCTACAATGAGCAGTTCTTC. This sequence encodes CASSPRGRPYNEQFF.

As DNA, the CDR3 is TGCGCCAGCAGCTTGGCCTGGAGGGACAATGAGCAGTTCTTC. It codes for CASSLAWRDNEQFF. The J gene is TRBJ2-1, the V gene TRBV5-1, with a weak D call TRBD2 (6 bases). The CDR3 length is 14 residues. V gave up 0 bases and J gave up 5 bases, with 9 bases separating them. The germline V gene has CDR1 SGHRS and CDR2 YFSETQ.

This chain links TRBV9 with TRBJ1-2, with unresolved D. This CDR3 is built from 16 residues. Germline V CDR1 and CDR2: SGDLS, YYNGEE. Trimming left V 0 bases short and J 4 bases short, with 16 bases between. Here the CDR3 reads CASSVDPTAFLYGYTF. In nucleotides, the CDR3 is TGTGCCAGCAGCGTAGACCCCACAGCCTTCCTCTATGGCTACACCTTC.

The V call is TRBV27, the J call TRBJ1-6, with D perhaps TRBD1 (6 bases). This CDR3 has 15 amino acids. Germline V gene sequence: CDR1 MNHEY, CDR2 SMNVEV (reference sequence). Trimming pared 0 bases from V and 10 bases from J, leaving 13 bases between. CDR3 residues: CASSLSTGAGSPLHF. The DNA for the CDR3 is TGTGCCAGCAGTTTATCGACGGGGGCTGGCTCACCCCTCCACTTT.

The V call is TRBV18, the J call TRBJ2-2; D remains unclear. Germline lookup yields CDR1 KGHSH and CDR2 LQKENI. The CDR3 length is 15 residues. Deletions cut 1 base from V and 1 base from J, with 7 bases between. The CDR3 region is CASSPRLMNTGELFF. The CDR3 DNA is TGTGCCAGCTCACCACGCCTGATGAACACCGGGGAGCTGTTTTTT.

The rearrangement uses TRBV25-1 and TRBJ2-1; 7 bases map to TRBD1. Germline V gene data show CDR1 as MGHDK and CDR2 as SYGVNS. The CDR3 runs to 15 residues. Germline trimming cut 4 bases from V and 5 bases from J; bases unmatched to any gene: 8. The CDR3 nucleotides read TGTGCCAGCAGTGGACAGGGTTTGCGGAACAATGAGCAGTTCTTC. Encoded protein: CASSGQGLRNNEQFF. The variable domain in full, with the rest retrieved from reference TRBV25-1 and TRBJ2-1, is EADIYQTPRYLVIGTGKKITLECSQTMGHDKMYWYQQDPGMELHLIHYSYGVNSTEKGDLSSESTVSRIRTEHFPLTLESARPSHTSQYLCASSGQGLRNNEQFFGPGTRLTVL.

The genes are TRBV6-5 and TRBJ2-2; a weak D match, TRBD2 (6 bases). V lost 6 bases and J lost 0, with 8 bases in between. The CDR3 runs 14 residues. CDR1 is MNHEY and CDR2 is SVGAGI in the germline V gene. The DNA for the CDR3 is TGTGCCAGCAGGGGGACTGCGAACACCGGGGAGCTGTTTTTT. Protein: CASRGTANTGELFF.

J is TRBJ2-7 and V is TRBV7-8; 7 bases fit TRBD2. CDR1 SGHVS and CDR2 FQNEAQ come from the germline V gene. After removal of 4 bases from V and 2 bases from J, the junction contained 11 bases not matched to a gene. The CDR3 is made up of 16 amino acids. CDR3 DNA sequence: TGTGCCAGCAGCTACCGGGGTGGGGCGGGAGCCTACGAGCAGTACTTC. Translation: CASSYRGGAGAYEQYF.

CDR3 sequence reads: CASSPGTSGSYEQYF. The DNA for the CDR3 is TGTGCCAGCAGTCCCGGGACTAGCGGCTCCTACGAGCAGTACTTC. This chain connects TRBV27 to TRBJ2-7; 11 nucleotides line up with TRBD2. CDR1 is MNHEY and CDR2 is SMNVEV in the germline V gene (reference sequence). The CDR3 contains 15 residues. With 5 bases clipped from V and 0 bases from J, the junction kept 3 bases outside the gene matches.

The rearrangement links TRBV25-1 to TRBJ2-3, with D possibly TRBD1 on 5 matching bases. Germline CDR1 MGHDK, CDR2 SYGVNS. The CDR3 runs to 15 residues. The V and J ends lost 3 bases and 2 bases respectively, with 12 bases between them. The DNA of the CDR3 is TGTGCCAGCAGTGATAGGGGCACTTCCACAGATACGCAGTATTTT. Translation gives CASSDRGTSTDTQYF.

The chain couples TRBV4-1 to TRBJ1-2, with 11 bases lining up with TRBD1. The CDR3 runs to 14 residues. The germline V gene has CDR1 MGHRA and CDR2 YSYEKL. With V trimmed by 4 bases and J by 8 bases, 6 bases remained unmatched. The CDR3 region has the DNA TGCGCCAGCAGCCTTACGGGACAGGGGGAAGGCTACACCTTC. Its translation: CASSLTGQGEGYTF.